Shown below are 18 T cell receptor beta chains from a single sample sequenced in a study of blood T cell repertoires in COVID-19. Measured with immunoSEQ multiplex PCR; TCRdb has only the in-frame clones, and not every one. The table includes about 200,000 clones, around 90% detected once. Material: peripheral blood. These receptors all stem from a man aged 30 to 39 with acute or convalescent COVID-19.

The chain uses TRBV5-1 and TRBJ2-4, with 13 nucleotides matching TRBD2. V lost 3 bases, J lost 2 bases, and 14 bases stayed unmatched. The CDR3 spans 20 residues. Germline assignment: CDR1 SGHRS and CDR2 YFSETQ. CDR3 residues: CASSYIPGLAGLRPKNIQYF. CDR3 nucleotides: TGCGCCAGCAGCTACATACCGGGACTAGCGGGGCTTAGGCCCAAAAACATTCAGTACTTC. Variable domain in full (rest from reference TRBV5-1 and TRBJ2-4): KAGVTQTPRYLIKTRGQQVTLSCSPISGHRSVSWYQQTPGQGLQFLFEYFSETQRNKGNFPGRFSGRQFSNSRSEMNVSTLELGDSALYLCASSYIPGLAGLRPKNIQYFGAGTRLSVL.

This chain joins TRBV27 and TRBJ1-2, with D possibly matching TRBD1 (6 bases). CDR1 is MNHEY and CDR2 is SMNVEV in the germline V gene (reference sequence). Between the trimmed V and J ends, which lost 6 bases and 2 bases, there was a span of 22 bases. The CDR3 is made up of 17 amino acids. CDR3: CASSSKPPLTGNYGYTF. The CDR3 DNA follows: TGTGCCAGCAGCAGCAAGCCTCCCCTAACAGGGAACTATGGCTACACCTTC.

This clone has only one observation. V usage is TRBV9 and J usage is TRBJ2-3, with D perhaps matching TRBD2 (6 bases). V was pared by 7 bases and J by 2 bases, with 17 bases between. The CDR3 runs to 15 residues. Germline V gene sequence: CDR1 SGDLS, CDR2 YYNGEE. The CDR3 coding sequence is TGTGCCAGCGCCAACCCGGGACTCCTCACAGATACGCAGTATTTT. Its protein is CASANPGLLTDTQYF.

J is TRBJ1-2 and V is TRBV6-5; 7 bases agree with TRBD1. The V segment lost 5 bases and the J segment 4 bases; nucleotides outside the gene matches: 1. Germline CDR1 reads MNHEY; CDR2 reads SVGAGI. CDR3 size: 12 residues. The CDR3 DNA sequence: TGTGCCAGCAGTCCAGGGGGCTATGGCTACACCTTC. It is translated as CASSPGGYGYTF.

The V and J genes are TRBV7-9 and TRBJ2-5, with 9 nucleotides matching TRBD1. The CDR3 has 15 amino acids. With 3 bases clipped from V and 1 base from J, the junction kept 3 bases outside the gene matches. Per germline, CDR1 SEHNR and CDR2 FQNEAQ (reference sequence). As DNA, the CDR3 is TGTGCCAGCAGCTTCCGGGACAGGGCCCAAGAGACCCAGTACTTC. It encodes CASSFRDRAQETQYF.

The rearrangement joins TRBV28 to TRBJ1-2; D may be TRBD1 (5 bases). This CDR3 region has 15 residues. V lost 11 bases to trimming and J lost 5 bases, with 24 bases between them. In germline, CDR1 is MDHEN, CDR2 SYDVKM. CDR3 protein: CAVRSGVMILYGYTF. The CDR3 DNA reads as TGTGCCGTGCGATCGGGGGTAATGATCCTATATGGCTACACCTTC.

The rearrangement links TRBV18 to TRBJ1-1; 8 bases align to TRBD1. Germline V gene lookup returns CDR1 KGHSH and CDR2 LQKENI. The J segment lost 5 bases and the V segment lost 3 bases, leaving 14 bases of the junction unmatched. This CDR3 spans 17 amino acids. The CDR3 DNA reads TGTGCCAGCTCACCCTTAGGATCCGGACAGGGAGGAACTGAAGCTTTCTTT. It codes for CASSPLGSGQGGTEAFF.

The rearrangement uses TRBV30 and TRBJ2-3; D unclear. The germline V gene has CDR1 GTSNPN and CDR2 SVGIG (reference sequence). This CDR3 has 11 amino acids. The V gene lost 5 bases and the J gene lost 3 bases, with 6 bases spanning the gap. The CDR3 sequence: CAWSLTDTQYF. CDR3 DNA sequence: TGTGCCTGGTCCCTTACAGATACGCAGTATTTT.

V usage is TRBV30 and J usage is TRBJ1-5; possibly TRBD1 for D (6 bases). Germline V CDR1 and CDR2: GTSNPN, SVGIG (reference sequence). The CDR3 covers 13 residues. The V and J ends lost 0 bases and 5 bases respectively, with 8 bases between them. The CDR3 DNA is TGTGCCTGGAGTGTAGGGGGAGATCAGCCCCAGCATTTT. It translates to CAWSVGGDQPQHF. The whole variable domain, remainder taken from reference TRBV30 and TRBJ1-5, is SQTIHQWPATLVQPVGSPLSLECTVEGTSNPNLYWYRQAAGRGLQLLFYSVGIGQISSEVPQNLSASRPQDRQFILSSKKLLLSDSGFYLCAWSVGGDQPQHFGDGTRLSIL.

The count of this clone is one. The chain combines TRBV7-3 with TRBJ2-1; 11 nucleotides align to TRBD2. The V gene end was trimmed by 2 bases and the J gene end by 7 bases; junction bases not matched to a gene: 7. Germline V gene data show CDR1 as SGHTA and CDR2 as FQGTGA. The CDR3 consists of 16 residues. CDR3 loop: CASSLVSGRAMNEQFF. As DNA, the CDR3 is TGTGCCAGCAGCTTAGTTAGCGGGAGGGCCATGAATGAGCAGTTCTTC.

CDR3 in DNA: TGTGCCAGCAGCTTAGGGGGGACAGGAGCCTACGAGCAGTACTTC. This codes for CASSLGGTGAYEQYF. The rearrangement uses TRBV7-2 and TRBJ2-7; 8 bases agree with TRBD1. V trimming: 1 base; J trimming: 2 bases; junction bases outside the gene matches: 4. Germline V gene sequence: CDR1 SGHTA, CDR2 FQGNSA. The CDR3 spans 15 residues.

The chain combines TRBV29-1 with TRBJ2-1, with 7 bases that match TRBD2. J lost 6 bases, V lost 4 bases, and 9 bases had no gene match. The CDR3 loop spans 14 amino acids. Germline loops: CDR1 SQVTM, CDR2 ANQGSEA. Here the CDR3 reads CSVAGGSAGNEQFF. As DNA, the CDR3 is TGCAGCGTTGCGGGCGGGAGTGCTGGCAATGAGCAGTTCTTC.

V and J are TRBV5-6 and TRBJ2-7; 9 nucleotides line up with TRBD1. V was clipped by 1 base and J by 6 bases; unmatched bases: 2. Germline values: CDR1 SGHDT, CDR2 YYEEEE. The CDR3 contains 13 residues. CDR3 nucleotide sequence: TGTGCCAGCAGCTTGACGGGACAGGGCGAGCAGTACTTC. Protein: CASSLTGQGEQYF.

The chain joins TRBV3-1 (or the pseudogene TRBV3-2) to TRBJ2-1; 10 nucleotides agree with TRBD1. Per the germline V gene, CDR1 is LGHDT and CDR2 is YNNKEL (reference sequence). Losses at the gene ends were 3 bases for V and 5 bases for J; bases not matched to a gene: 7. The CDR3 loop spans 16 amino acids. CDR3 nucleotide sequence: TGTGCCAGCAGCCAGCGAAGGACAGGGGGGAACAATGAGCAGTTCTTC. Translated: CASSQRRTGGNNEQFF.

V is TRBV2 and J is TRBJ1-2; a weak D match, TRBD1 (6 bases). CDR1 and CDR2 from the germline V gene are SNHLY and FYNNEI. This CDR3 is built from 16 residues. V lost 1 base and J 3 bases, leaving 15 bases between the germline ends. CDR3 sequence: CASSEDGAGVDYGYTF. In DNA form, the CDR3 reads TGTGCCAGCAGTGAAGATGGGGCAGGGGTGGACTATGGCTACACCTTC. The complete variable domain, with remaining parts taken from reference TRBV2 and TRBJ1-2, reads EPEVTQTPSHQVTQMGQEVILRCVPISNHLYFYWYRQILGQKVEFLVSFYNNEISEKSEIFDDQFSVERPDGSNFTLKIRSTKLEDSAMYFCASSEDGAGVDYGYTFGSGTRLTVV.

This chain uses TRBV19 with TRBJ1-5; no clear D gene. Looked up from germline, CDR1 is LNHDA and CDR2 is SQIVND (reference sequence). The CDR3 consists of 12 residues. V was pared by 5 bases and J by 1 base, with 3 bases between. The DNA of the CDR3 is TGTGCCAGTAGTCCAAGCAATCAGCCCCAGCATTTT. Encoded protein: CASSPSNQPQHF.

The chain combines TRBV10-3 with TRBJ1-2, with D hard to call. Between the trimmed V and J ends, which lost 3 bases and 8 bases, there was a span of 10 bases. The CDR3 has 12 amino acids. The V gene's germline CDR1 is ENHRY and CDR2 SYGVKD. CDR3 coding DNA: TGTGCCATCAGTGAAGCGGATTCCGGCTACACCTTC. This translates into CAISEADSGYTF.

The genes are TRBV2 and TRBJ2-1, with D possibly matching TRBD2 (6 bases). From germline, CDR1 is SNHLY and CDR2 FYNNEI. CDR3 length equals 15 residues. With 4 bases removed from V and 3 bases from J, the gap between germline ends came to 13 bases. CDR3 sequence (DNA): TGTGCCAGCAGTGTCGGACTAACCTTCTACAATGAGCAGTTCTTC. Translated: CASSVGLTFYNEQFF.